Listed here are 3 T cell receptor beta chains from one sample, sequenced in a study of T cell clonotyping in hematopoietic cell transplantation (dated by TCRdb to the early 2020s). The library was built by means of the immunoSEQ multiplex PCR assay. TCRdb retrieved this table from immuneACCESS and kept in-frame rearrangements only. Not all clones are present; in checked studies, unresolved V genes account for under half, and no reason is known for the remainder. The sample records under 9,000 clones, 95% to 96% of which are singletons. In total, the top ten clones hold approximately 0.5% of the sample. What the time point label conveys for this sample: 30 days after allo-HCT. This sample comprised PBMCs, obtained 30 days after allogeneic stem cell transplant. The receptors come from a male patient in his 40s who had an allogeneic stem cell transplant from a related donor, so the T cells may come from the graft donor. Some clones in this sample may be carry-over from other donors' samples.

The chain combines TRBV7-2 with TRBJ1-2, with D unresolved. The germline V and J ends were trimmed by 5 bases and 2 bases, with 9 bases remaining between them. Germline V gene lookup returns CDR1 SGHTA and CDR2 FQGNSA. The length of the CDR3 is 13 residues. CDR3 residues: CASSKDTNYGYTF. Here the CDR3 DNA reads TGTGCCAGCAGCAAGGATACGAACTATGGCTACACCTTC.

The chain recombines TRBV19 with TRBJ1-1; D call uncertain. Germline CDR1 LNHDA, CDR2 SQIVND (reference sequence). Trimming cost V 6 bases and J 1 base, with 12 bases left between them. The CDR3 is 14 amino acids. CDR3 sequence (DNA): TGTGCCAGTAGGAGATTTCAAGGGAACACTGAAGCTTTCTTT. The encoded protein is CASRRFQGNTEAFF.

The chain uses TRBV7-2 and TRBJ1-2, with D possibly TRBD1 on 6 matching bases. Germline V gene data show CDR1 as SGHTA and CDR2 as FQGNSA. V was clipped by 0 bases and J by 0 bases, with 14 bases between them. The CDR3 runs to 17 residues. The DNA of the CDR3 is TGTGCCAGCAGCTTAGCGGGGGGGCATCGAACTAACTATGGCTACACCTTC. Translation: CASSLAGGHRTNYGYTF.